Listed below are T cell receptor beta chains from one sample, sequenced in a study of blood T cell repertoires in COVID-19. Method: immunoSEQ multiplex PCR; TCRdb's copy keeps in-frame clones and lacks some. The sample lists 95,000 to 150,000 clones, around three quarters occurring once. Sample: peripheral blood. Receptors originate from a man in his 60s with active or convalescent COVID-19. Each CDR3 is given without its conserved first and last residue.

TRBJ1-2	TRBV4-1	ASSQEGGQGNYGYT
TRBJ2-3	TRBV28	ASSPRDRGDTQY
TRBJ2-7	TRBV5-1	ASSEGGTGFYEQY
TRBJ2-7	TRBV9	ASSPSSDRGRYEQY
TRBJ2-7	TRBV10-3	AIGTGGTYEQY
TRBJ2-2	TRBV28	ASSLGGGTGELF
TRBJ1-5	TRBV18	ASSPGAGAQPQH
TRBJ2-7	TRBV15	ATSRDHGLAGSREQY
TRBJ2-1	TRBV29-1	SAAGTSGRGSSYNEQF
TRBJ2-7	TRBV6-5	ASSYSLAGREQY
TRBJ2-4	TRBV23-1	ASSQKDRVAKNIQY
TRBJ2-7	TRBV15	ATSRQGRNEQY
TRBJ2-4	TRBV27	ASSLGQGPTIQY
TRBJ1-5	TRBV18	ASSPGQSNQPQH
TRBJ1-2	TRBV29-1	SVEGLSYGYT
TRBJ1-5	TRBV28	ASRTQGAGQPQH
TRBJ1-4	TRBV4-1	ASSQVSYNEKLF
TRBJ2-7	TRBV18	ASSGEREGLSEQY
TRBJ2-7	TRBV7-2	ASSFEVEGGEQY
TRBJ2-7	TRBV9	ASSGKSGNYEQY
TRBJ2-5	TRBV5-1	ASSLGTSGIQTQY
TRBJ2-7	TRBV6-5	ASSYSGAGYEQY
TRBJ2-7	TRBV4-2	ASSQGGGVYEQY